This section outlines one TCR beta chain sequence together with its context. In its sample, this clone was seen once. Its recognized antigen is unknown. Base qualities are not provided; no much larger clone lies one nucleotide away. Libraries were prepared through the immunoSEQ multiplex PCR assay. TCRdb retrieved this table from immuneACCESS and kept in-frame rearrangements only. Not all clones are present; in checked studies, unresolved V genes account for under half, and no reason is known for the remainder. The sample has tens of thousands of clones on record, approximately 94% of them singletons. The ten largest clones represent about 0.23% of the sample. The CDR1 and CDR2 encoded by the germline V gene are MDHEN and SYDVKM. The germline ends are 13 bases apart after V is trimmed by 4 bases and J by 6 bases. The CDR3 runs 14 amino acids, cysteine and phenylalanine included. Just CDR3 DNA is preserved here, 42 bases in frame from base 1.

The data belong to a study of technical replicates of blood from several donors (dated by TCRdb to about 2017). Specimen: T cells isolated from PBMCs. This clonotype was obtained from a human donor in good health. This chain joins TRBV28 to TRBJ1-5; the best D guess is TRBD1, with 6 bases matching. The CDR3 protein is CASSSPGVGQPQHF. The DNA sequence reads TGTGCCAGCAGTTCCCCAGGGGTTGGTCAGCCCCAGCATTTT. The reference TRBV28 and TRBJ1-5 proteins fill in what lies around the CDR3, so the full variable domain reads DVKVTQSSRYLVKRTGEKVFLECVQDMDHENMFWYRQDPGLGLRLIYFSYDVKMKEKGDIPEGYSVSREKKERFSLILESASTNQTSMYLCASSSPGVGQPQHFGDGTRLSIL.